Listed below are T cell receptor beta chains from one sample, sequenced in a study of cytomegalovirus exposure and HLA in healthy donors. Some clones are missing from TCRdb's copy, which holds only in-frame ones; the method was immunoSEQ multiplex PCR. The table shows roughly 100,000 clones, with about 79% occurring only once. Sequencing was carried out using PBMCs. The receptors here all came from a male donor in good health and CMV-seropositive. Both conserved end residues are trimmed from each CDR3. The order of the fields is V gene, J gene, CDR3 protein.

>TRBV27|TRBJ1-1
ASSLIPGVSGPEAF
>TRBV5-4|TRBJ2-1
ASSLEGGRNEQF
>TRBV29-1|NA
SVARSSYEQY
>TRBV5-6|TRBJ1-1
ASSPIRGTEAF
>TRBV25-1|TRBJ1-2
ASSDQVTPYGYT
>TRBV11-3|TRBJ1-2
ASSSEIQGEVRYGYT
>TRBV7-9|TRBJ2-3
ASSFRTGSTDTQY
>TRBV27|TRBJ2-7
ASSLSRDTARYEQY
>TRBV7-9|TRBJ1-6
ASSSARTGLNSPLH
>TRBV7-2|TRBJ2-1
ASSLDPIGGAPGEQF
>TRBV11-2|TRBJ2-7
ASSVGTSSYEQY
>TRBV13|TRBJ2-7
ASSLGGLAGYEQY
>TRBV5-6|TRBJ2-1
ASRSLYNEQF